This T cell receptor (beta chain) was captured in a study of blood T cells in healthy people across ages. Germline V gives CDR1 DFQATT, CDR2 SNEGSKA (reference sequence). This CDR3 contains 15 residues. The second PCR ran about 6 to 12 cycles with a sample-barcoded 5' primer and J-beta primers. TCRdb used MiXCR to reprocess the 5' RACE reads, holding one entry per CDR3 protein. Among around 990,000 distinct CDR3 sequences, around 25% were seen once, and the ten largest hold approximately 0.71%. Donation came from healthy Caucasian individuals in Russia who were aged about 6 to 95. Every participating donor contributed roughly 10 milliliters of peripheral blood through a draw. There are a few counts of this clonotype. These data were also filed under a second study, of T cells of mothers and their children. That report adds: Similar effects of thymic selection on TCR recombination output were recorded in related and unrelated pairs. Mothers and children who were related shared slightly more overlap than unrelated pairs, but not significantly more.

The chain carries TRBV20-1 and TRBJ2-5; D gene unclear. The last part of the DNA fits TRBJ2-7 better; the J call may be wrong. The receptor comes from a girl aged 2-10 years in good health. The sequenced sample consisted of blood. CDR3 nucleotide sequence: TGCAGTGCTAGAGATCCCCGGCAAAGCTCCTACGAGCAGTACTTC. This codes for CSARDPRQSSYEQYF.